Reported below is one T cell receptor (beta chain). The data were obtained in a study of CD8 T cells in Susac syndrome. Sequencing targeted TCR beta in T cells from blood (CD8+ and CD4+). The CDR3 sequence is 13 residues long. Trimming stripped 7 bases from V and 0 bases from J, with 8 bases between. The V gene's germline CDR1 is SGDLS and CDR2 YYNGEE. With random hexamers, roughly 0.45 to 1 ug RNA was reverse transcribed. MiXCR, applied by TCRdb to the immunoSEQ multiplex PCR reads, yields one record per CDR3 protein. This table holds 95,000 to 150,000 distinct CDR3 sequences, about 95% found once. V usage is TRBV9 and J usage is TRBJ1-3, with TRBD1 as a possible D gene (5 bases). The sample was CD8+ T cells from PBMCs. The TCR comes from a human donor with Susac syndrome. CDR3 protein: CASGGTSGNTIYF. DNA of the CDR3: TGTGCCAGCGGGGGGACCTCTGGAAACACCATATATTTT.